This TCR beta chain was retrieved from a study of T cells expressing NK-cell markers. Study background: Seven of the eight sequenced donors were HCMV-seropositive; one was seronegative.

TCRdb re-called the 5' RACE reads, yielding one record per CDR3 amino acid sequence without DNA. This sample contains fewer than 550,000 distinct CDR3 sequences. The CDR3 extends over 14 amino acids. The chain joins TRBV12-3 or TRBV12-4 to TRBJ2-7. The sample consisted of blood T cells: a sorted CD56 or NKG2C T cell subset, CD4+ or CD8+ T cells, or bulk PBMC T cells (not recorded which). The source of this sequence is a woman aged 45-60 years in good health. CDR3: CASSFRGGPYEQYF.